This TCR beta chain was captured by sequencing in a study of blood T cells in healthy people across ages. Then a second PCR, running roughly 6 to 11 cycles, was carried out with a sample-barcoded 5' primer and a J-beta primer mix. TCRdb reprocessed the 5' RACE reads via MiXCR and lists one record per CDR3 protein. The table records 550,000 to 800,000 distinct CDR3 sequences, around 21% of them present only once. The authors drew around 9.3 milliliters of peripheral blood from each donor. This CDR3 has 15 residues. Looked up from germline, CDR1 is LGHDT and CDR2 is YNNKEL (reference sequence). The TCR originated in a man aged 65 to 79 in good health. The sample consisted of blood. The V call is TRBV3-1, the J call TRBJ2-1, with 10 bases fitting TRBD1. Near its end, the DNA agrees better with TRBJ2-7, so the J call may be wrong. CDR3 region: CASSRPGTGVLEQYF. In DNA form, the CDR3 reads TGTGCCAGCAGCCGTCCCGGGACAGGGGTCCTGGAGCAGTACTTC.